Each of the 5 T cell receptor beta chains below was sequenced from the same sample in a study of blood T cell repertoires in COVID-19. Some clones are missing from TCRdb's copy, which holds only in-frame ones; the method was immunoSEQ multiplex PCR. The sample yields 90,000 to 130,000 clones, 65% to 90% seen once. The sequenced sample was peripheral blood. These receptors were taken from a woman aged 60-75 years with acute or convalescent COVID-19.

This chain uses TRBV7-2 with TRBJ1-1; D is ambiguous. Per germline, CDR1 SGHTA and CDR2 FQGNSA. The CDR3 is made up of 12 amino acids. V lost 3 bases to trimming and J lost 5 bases, with 7 bases between them. CDR3 DNA: TGTGCCAGCAGCTTTTTCCAAACTGAAGCTTTCTTT. As protein: CASSFFQTEAFF. The variable domain in full, with the rest retrieved from reference TRBV7-2 and TRBJ1-1, is GAGVSQSPSNKVTEKGKDVELRCDPISGHTALYWYRQSLGQGLEFLIYFQGNSAPDKSGLPSDRFSAERTGGSVSTLTIQRTQQEDSAVYLCASSFFQTEAFFGQGTRLTVV.

The chain has TRBV6-5 and TRBJ1-1, with D unresolved. The CDR3 covers 13 residues. Germline V gene lookup returns CDR1 MNHEY and CDR2 SVGAGI. V was cut by 6 bases and J by 0 bases, with 8 bases left in between. The CDR3 is CASRTHMNTEAFF. In DNA, the CDR3 is TGTGCCAGCAGAACTCATATGAACACTGAAGCTTTCTTT.

This clone appeared once. The chain has TRBV5-1 and TRBJ2-2, with 7 bases matching TRBD1. CDR1 and CDR2 (germline): SGHRS, YFSETQ. This CDR3 spans 11 amino acids. V lost 8 bases to trimming and J lost 6 bases; unmatched junction nucleotides: 1. CDR3 bases: TGCGCCAGAGGGGGCCCCGGGGAGCTGTTTTTT. Protein product: CARGGPGELFF.

CDR3 residues: CASSETPGHRGGYTF. CDR3 DNA: TGTGCCAGCAGTGAAACCCCGGGACATAGAGGAGGCTACACCTTC. The rearrangement uses TRBV6-1 and TRBJ1-2; perhaps TRBD1 as D (6 bases). Trimming stripped 2 bases from V and 8 bases from J, with 18 bases between. Germline V gene lookup returns CDR1 MNHNS and CDR2 SASEGT. The CDR3 covers 15 residues.

The rearrangement uses TRBV10-3 and TRBJ2-2, with D possibly TRBD2 on 6 matching bases. V was trimmed by 8 bases and J by 2 bases, leaving 9 bases between them. The germline gives CDR1 ENHRY, CDR2 SYGVKD. The CDR3 is 13 residues long. The CDR3 DNA follows: TGTGCCATCCACGGGGGAAACACCGGGGAGCTGTTTTTT. Amino acid sequence: CAIHGGNTGELFF.